This T cell receptor beta chain was identified in a study of Graves' ophthalmopathy and Graves' hyperthyroidism. Overall study results and limits: Blood was where most expanded thyroid clonotypes above 0.001 frequency also turned up. Using a 13-signature model, the authors split ophthalmopathy from stable hyperthyroidism, with 85% to 90% sensitivity and 81.08% specificity.

CDR3 length equals 14 residues. CDR1 and CDR2 from the germline V gene are SQVTM and ANQGSEA. It was on clinical symptoms, serum thyroxine, TRAb, thyroid ultrasound and orbital computed tomography that diagnosis relied. Concerning this clonotype itself: Its antigen is still unknown. An end of the junction does not agree with germline; a read error may underlie this.

From RNA, the CDR3 regions of TCR beta chains were amplified and sequenced. First-round RT-PCR employed HTBI primers, with a second-round multiplex PCR after it. Using its own MiXCR run on the multiplex PCR reads, TCRdb lists one record per CDR3 protein. The repertoire holds approximately 700,000 distinct CDR3 sequences, with approximately 40% as singletons. This receptor was identified in an adult man with Graves' ophthalmopathy. V and J are TRBV29-1 and TRBJ2-7; D perhaps matches TRBD1 (6 bases). What was sequenced was peripheral blood. The CDR3 protein is CSVVSGDLTYGQYF. The CDR3 DNA is TGCAGCGTTGTTTCAGGGGATCTAACCTACGGGCAGTACTTC.